The following is a TCR beta chain sequence with its context. Its antigen target is currently unknown. Per-base qualities were not stored, and no clone one base away is much larger. Library construction relied on multiplex PCR. This sample was sequenced with an Illumina HiSeq 4000. iRepertoire HTBI primers and Arm-PCR amplification of CDR3 regions were used to construct TCR beta libraries. Before sequencing, the PCR products underwent gel purification. For the original study's pipeline: Gene usage analysis of CDR3 amino acid clonotypes used the 55 to 80 TRBV and fewer than 15 TRBJ segments found across samples. Filtered high-quality paired reads were merged into contigs using COPE and FqMerger. BLAST was used to align contigs to IMGT TRBV, TRBD and TRBJ reference genes, and CDR3 was defined according to IMGT. Clonotypes above 0.1% frequency were classified as highly expanded clones. Repertoire diversity was measured by Shannon entropy, and V-J evenness by the Gini coefficient. Public clonotypes were defined as clonotypes shared by more than one individual. Through fastp at Q25 and MiXCR, TCRdb rebuilt clones from the public reads, retaining in-frame beta chains. Here each entry gathers all rows of one CDR3 protein and keeps the most common genes and DNA. What appears here as the V and J calls and clone size reflects TCRdb's work, not the paper's. In this sample the table shows fewer than 450,000 distinct CDR3 sequences, around 22% of which occur a single time. About 26% of the sample rests with the top ten.

Reading the label with the study, this specimen's time point is: persistent/refractory GD, antithyroid drugs over 5 years with positive TRAb. For both TCR sequencing and RNA sequencing, RNA was extracted from PBMCs using TRIzol. Graves' disease was diagnosed according to American Thyroid Association guidelines. Recruitment of patients was carried out at an endocrinology department in Xi'an, China. Each patient gave approximately 10 milliliters of peripheral blood, collected in an EDTA anticoagulant tube. PBMCs were isolated by Ficoll Paque Plus density gradient separation without further T cell sorting. An Agilent 2100 Bioanalyzer and agarose gel were used to check RNA quality, and a NanoDrop 2000 was used to measure RNA concentration. The CDR3 holds 15 amino acids from the cysteine to the phenylalanine. Only the CDR3 part of the read is kept: 45 bases, read in frame from the first base. The germline V gene (reference sequence) gives CDR1 as LNHDA and CDR2 as SQIVND. V is clipped by 2 bases and J by 6 bases, and the sequence between their germline boundaries is 16 bases long.

These data belong to a study of regulatory T cells in long-lasting Graves disease (dated by TCRdb to the early 2020s). About the investigation overall: Persistent Graves' disease was defined as persistently positive TSH receptor autoantibodies together with antithyroid drug treatment for over 5 years. Persistent Graves' disease patients were compared with newly diagnosed Graves' disease patients by peripheral blood TCR sequencing and RNA sequencing. The study was registered as a clinical trial and conducted in China. A total of roughly 35 samples underwent TCR sequencing: about 13 from persistent and about 20 from newly diagnosed Graves' disease patients. On average, persistent Graves' disease patients in the clinical cohort had been on antithyroid drugs for about 9.3 years.

Broader findings and caveats from the paper: Persistent disease showed preferential use of TRBV28, TRBJ1-2 and TRBJ2-5, whereas newly diagnosed disease favored TRBV20-1 and TRBJ2-1. The authors acknowledged the small sample size as a limitation that may reduce accuracy. Peripheral blood alone was examined, since thyroid tissue, which constituted the primary lesion, could not be accessed. Compared with newly diagnosed patients, patients with persistent Graves' disease had lower TCR Shannon entropy and fewer highly expanded clones, which suggests clonal expansion. Patients with persistent disease shared more public clonotypes (about 2,900) than newly diagnosed patients did (nearly 1,000). Only the TCR beta chain was sequenced and analyzed.

This chain is built from TRBV19 and TRBJ1-1, with no confidently assigned D gene. This sample comprised peripheral blood mononuclear cells (PBMCs), obtained when the disease was refractory, from a patient treated with antithyroid drugs. The sequence came from a female donor with Graves disease. CDR3 reads: CASSIWAGKLPEAFF. The DNA reads TGTGCCAGTAGTATATGGGCAGGCAAACTTCCTGAAGCTTTCTTT.